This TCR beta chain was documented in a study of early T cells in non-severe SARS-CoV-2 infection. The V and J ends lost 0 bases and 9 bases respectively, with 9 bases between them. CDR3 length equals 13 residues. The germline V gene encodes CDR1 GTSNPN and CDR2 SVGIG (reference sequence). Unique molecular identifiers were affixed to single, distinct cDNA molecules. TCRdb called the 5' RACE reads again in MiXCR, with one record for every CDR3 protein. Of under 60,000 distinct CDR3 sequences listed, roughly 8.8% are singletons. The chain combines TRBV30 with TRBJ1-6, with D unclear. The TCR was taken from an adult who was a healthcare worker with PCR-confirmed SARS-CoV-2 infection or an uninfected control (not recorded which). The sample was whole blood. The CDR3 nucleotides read TGTGCCTGGAGTGTTGGCAGTTTTTCACCCCTCCACTTT. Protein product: CAWSVGSFSPLHF. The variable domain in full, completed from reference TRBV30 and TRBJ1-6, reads SQTIHQWPATLVQPVGSPLSLECTVEGTSNPNLYWYRQAAGRGLQLLFYSVGIGQISSEVPQNLSASRPQDRQFILSSKKLLLSDSGFYLCAWSVGSFSPLHFGNGTRLTVT.